The 16 T cell receptor beta chains below come from one sample, sequenced in a study of CD4+ T cells in melanoma. The table came from immunoSEQ multiplex PCR; TCRdb's copy has only in-frame clones and leaves some out. The table includes about 14,000 clones, roughly two thirds detected once. The sequenced material came from cells from a culture (not recorded whether cultured in vitro). Receptors originate from a human donor with melanoma.

The chain joins TRBV7-2 to TRBJ1-3; tentative D call: TRBD1 (6 bases). Trimming shortened V by 2 bases and J by 0 bases, and 14 bases separated the two germline ends. The CDR3 has 17 amino acids. CDR1 is SGHTA and CDR2 is FQGNSA in the germline V gene. Here the CDR3 reads CASSLRGGVYSGNTIYF. The DNA of the CDR3 is TGTGCCAGCAGCTTAAGGGGGGGCGTCTACTCTGGAAACACCATATATTTT.

The chain links TRBV5-1 to TRBJ1-1; possible D gene TRBD1, 5 bases. CDR1 SGHRS and CDR2 YFSETQ come from the germline V gene. CDR3 length: 14 amino acids. V was clipped by 0 bases and J by 6 bases, with 12 bases between them. This CDR3 is CASSLATAGPEAFF. The CDR3 DNA is TGCGCCAGCAGCTTGGCCACGGCAGGGCCTGAAGCTTTCTTT.

This clone was observed a handful of times. The chain combines TRBV5-1 with TRBJ2-7; D gene ambiguous. Germline CDR1 reads SGHRS; CDR2 reads YFSETQ. Trimming left V 0 bases short and J 6 bases short, with 16 bases between. This CDR3 has 15 amino acids. As DNA, the CDR3 is TGCGCCAGCAGCTTGGCCGCGACTTACTTATCCGAGCAGTACTTC. Residues: CASSLAATYLSEQYF.

V is TRBV4-2 and J is TRBJ1-1; TRBD1 is a possible D gene (6 bases). The V and J ends lost 4 bases and 5 bases respectively, with 14 bases between them. Germline CDR1 reads LGHNA; CDR2 reads YNFKEQ. The CDR3 sequence is 14 residues long. The DNA of the CDR3 is TGTGCCAGCAGCCTTCGGGCAGGGGATACTGAAGCTTTCTTT. Its translation is CASSLRAGDTEAFF.

The CDR3 DNA sequence: TGTGCCACCAAGGGGGATCGAGGCTACACCTTC. It yields the protein CATKGDRGYTF. The rearrangement joins TRBV6-5 to TRBJ1-2; tentatively, D is TRBD1 (6 bases). From germline, CDR1 is MNHEY and CDR2 SVGAGI. This CDR3 is built from 11 residues. Trimming took 10 bases from V and 8 from J, leaving 14 bases between them.

The chain recombines TRBV7-9 with TRBJ1-1; no firm D call. The CDR3 has 11 amino acids. CDR1 is SEHNR and CDR2 is FQNEAQ in the germline V gene (reference sequence). V was pared by 4 bases and J by 11 bases, with 11 bases between. The CDR3 loop reads CASSSGDYAFF. The CDR3 coding sequence is TGTGCCAGCAGCTCTGGGGATTATGCTTTCTTT. The variable domain in full, with the rest retrieved from reference TRBV7-9 and TRBJ1-1, is DTGVSQNPRHKITKRGQNVTFRCDPISEHNRLYWYRQTLGQGPEFLTYFQNEAQLEKSRLLSDRFSAERPKGSFSTLEIQRTEQGDSAMYLCASSSGDYAFFGQGTRLTVV.

This chain links TRBV27 with TRBJ1-6; D is unresolved. Germline V gene lookup returns CDR1 MNHEY and CDR2 SMNVEV (reference sequence). The CDR3 runs 12 residues. V shed 4 bases and J shed 7 bases, with 5 bases lying between them. CDR3 in amino acids: CASSSRNSPLHF. The DNA of the CDR3 is TGTGCCAGCAGTTCCAGGAATTCACCCCTCCACTTT.

The V and J genes are TRBV19 and TRBJ1-2, with a possible D match to TRBD1 (5 bases). V gave up 0 bases and J gave up 4 bases, with 12 bases separating them. This CDR3 is built from 15 residues. Germline assignment: CDR1 LNHDA and CDR2 SQIVND (reference sequence). The CDR3 bases are TGTGCCAGTAGTATAGATACTCGGCAGGGCTATGGCTACACCTTC. Amino acids: CASSIDTRQGYGYTF.

The V gene is TRBV11-2, the J gene TRBJ2-1; 8 bases are shared with TRBD1. The CDR3 has 14 residues. Trimming took 0 bases from V and 10 from J; bases not matched to a gene: 5. CDR1 and CDR2 from the germline V gene are SGHAT and FQNNGV. The CDR3 protein is CASSLETGVGEQFF. The CDR3 DNA is TGTGCCAGCAGCTTAGAGACAGGGGTGGGGGAGCAGTTCTTC.

The rearrangement links TRBV7-2 to TRBJ1-4; D possibly corresponds to TRBD1 (5 bases). The CDR3 loop spans 16 amino acids. V lost 2 bases and J 4 bases, leaving 14 bases between the germline ends. From germline, CDR1 is SGHTA and CDR2 FQGNSA. The CDR3 coding sequence is TGTGCCAGCAGCTTACGATCTAGGGGTGTTAATGAAAAACTGTTTTTT. Protein sequence: CASSLRSRGVNEKLFF.

This clone was seen a few times. The chain has TRBV25-1 and TRBJ1-2; unclear D gene. V lost 3 bases and J 7 bases, leaving 9 bases between the germline ends. The CDR3 length is 12 residues. Germline CDR1 reads MGHDK; CDR2 reads SYGVNS. In DNA form, the CDR3 reads TGTGCCAGCAGTGACCCAGTCGGTGGCTACACCTTC. Translated: CASSDPVGGYTF.

The chain carries TRBV5-1 and TRBJ2-7; D not certain. V was pared by 4 bases and J by 3 bases, with 11 bases between. The CDR3 sequence is 13 residues long. In germline, CDR1 is SGHRS, CDR2 YFSETQ. In DNA form, the CDR3 reads TGCGCCAGCAGCGGGGTTGGATTCTACGAGCAGTACTTC. Residues: CASSGVGFYEQYF.

This clone occurred a few times. The V call is TRBV2, the J call TRBJ1-5; a weak D match, TRBD1 (5 bases). CDR1 is SNHLY, CDR2 FYNNEI, per germline. Trimming cost V 5 bases and J 1 base, with 9 bases left between them. This CDR3 spans 14 amino acids. The CDR3 protein is CASSQGLSNQPQHF. In nucleotides, the CDR3 is TGTGCCAGCAGTCAGGGCTTAAGCAATCAGCCCCAGCATTTT.

This clone has just one count. The chain has TRBV5-1 and TRBJ1-3; D gene unclear. Germline V CDR1 and CDR2: SGHRS, YFSETQ. The CDR3 spans 13 residues. Trimming removed 4 bases from V and 2 bases from J, with 7 bases in between. For the CDR3, the DNA is TGCGCCAGCAGCCCCCAACCTGGAAACACCATATATTTT. Translated, it gives CASSPQPGNTIYF. The full variable domain, rest sourced from reference TRBV5-1 and TRBJ1-3, is KAGVTQTPRYLIKTRGQQVTLSCSPISGHRSVSWYQQTPGQGLQFLFEYFSETQRNKGNFPGRFSGRQFSNSRSEMNVSTLELGDSALYLCASSPQPGNTIYFGEGSWLTVV.

V gene TRBV29-1 combines with J gene TRBJ2-1, with a possible D match to TRBD2 (5 bases). Germline-derived CDR1 and CDR2 are SQVTM and ANQGSEA. V dropped 6 bases and J dropped 8 bases, with 11 bases sitting between them. This CDR3 contains 11 residues. The CDR3 spells CSVSNSDEQFF. In nucleotides, the CDR3 is TGCAGCGTCTCTAATAGCGATGAGCAGTTCTTC.

The chain links TRBV21-1 to TRBJ1-2. TRBV21-1 is an annotated pseudogene. The CDR3 spans 17 residues. CDR3 protein: CASSKARIGALWSGYTF. The CDR3, as DNA: TGTGCCAGCAGCAAAGCGCGGATCGGGGCCCTTTGGTCTGGCTACACCTTC.